This T cell receptor beta chain emerged from a study of shared clonotypes between healthy human individuals. The assay was immunoSEQ multiplex PCR, and TCRdb's table has in-frame clones only and misses some. In the table there are roughly 700,000 clones, about 74% of which are singletons. Caucasian adults living in Nashville, Tennessee, provided all samples. Germline loops: CDR1 WSHSY, CDR2 SAAADI. Trimming cost V 4 bases and J 1 base, with 20 bases left between them. The CDR3 extends over 17 amino acids. Sequencing used memory CD4+ T cells sorted from blood. Subset: CD45RA-negative fraction. The receptor's source is a woman in her 30s in good health. V and J are TRBV10-2 and TRBJ2-7; D gene uncertain. The CDR3 DNA follows: TGCGCCAGCAGTGGGGTTTCAGACCCCAGAAGGTCCTACGAGCAGTACTTC. It is translated as CASSGVSDPRRSYEQYF.